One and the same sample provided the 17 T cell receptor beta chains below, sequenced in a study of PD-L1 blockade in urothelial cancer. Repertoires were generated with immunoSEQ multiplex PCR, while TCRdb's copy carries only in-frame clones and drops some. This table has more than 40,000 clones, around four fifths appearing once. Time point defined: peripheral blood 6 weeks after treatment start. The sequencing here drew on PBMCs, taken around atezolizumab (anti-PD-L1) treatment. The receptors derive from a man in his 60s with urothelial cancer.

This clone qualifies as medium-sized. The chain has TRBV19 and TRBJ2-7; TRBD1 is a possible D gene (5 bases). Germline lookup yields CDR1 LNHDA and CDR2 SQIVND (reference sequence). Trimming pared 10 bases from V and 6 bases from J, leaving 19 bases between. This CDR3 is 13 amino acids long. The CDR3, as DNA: TGTGCCACCAGTAAAGGGGTTCAAGGCGAGCAGTACTTC. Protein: CATSKGVQGEQYF.

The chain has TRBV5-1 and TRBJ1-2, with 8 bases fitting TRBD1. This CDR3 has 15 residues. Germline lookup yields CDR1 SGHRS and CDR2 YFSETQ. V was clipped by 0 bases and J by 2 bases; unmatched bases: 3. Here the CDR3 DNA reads TGCGCCAGCAGCTTGGGGGACAGGCCAAACTATGGCTACACCTTC. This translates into CASSLGDRPNYGYTF.

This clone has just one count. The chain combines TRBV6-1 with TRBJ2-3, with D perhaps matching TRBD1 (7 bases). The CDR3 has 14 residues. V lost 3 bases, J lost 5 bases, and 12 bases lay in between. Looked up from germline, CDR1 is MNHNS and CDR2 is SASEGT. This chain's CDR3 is CASSDTGEVDTQYF. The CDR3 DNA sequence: TGTGCCAGCAGTGATACAGGGGAGGTAGATACGCAGTATTTT.

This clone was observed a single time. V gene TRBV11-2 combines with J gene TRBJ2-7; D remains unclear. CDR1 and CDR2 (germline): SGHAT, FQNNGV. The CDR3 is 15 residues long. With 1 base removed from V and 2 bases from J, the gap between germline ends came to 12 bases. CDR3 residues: CASSLGASIPYEQYF. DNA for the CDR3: TGTGCCAGCAGCTTAGGGGCCTCTATCCCCTACGAGCAGTACTTC.

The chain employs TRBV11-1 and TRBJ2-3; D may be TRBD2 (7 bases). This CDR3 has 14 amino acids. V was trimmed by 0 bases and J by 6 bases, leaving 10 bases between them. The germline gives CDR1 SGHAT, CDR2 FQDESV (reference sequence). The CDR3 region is CASSLAGGGDTQYF. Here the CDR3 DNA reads TGTGCCAGCAGCTTAGCAGGGGGGGGCGATACGCAGTATTTT.

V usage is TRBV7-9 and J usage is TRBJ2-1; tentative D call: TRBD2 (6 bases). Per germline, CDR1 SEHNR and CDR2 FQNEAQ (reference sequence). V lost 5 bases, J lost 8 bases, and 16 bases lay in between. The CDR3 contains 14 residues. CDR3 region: CASSARAGLDEQFF. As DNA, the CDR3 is TGTGCCAGCAGCGCTCGGGCGGGGCTGGATGAGCAGTTCTTC.

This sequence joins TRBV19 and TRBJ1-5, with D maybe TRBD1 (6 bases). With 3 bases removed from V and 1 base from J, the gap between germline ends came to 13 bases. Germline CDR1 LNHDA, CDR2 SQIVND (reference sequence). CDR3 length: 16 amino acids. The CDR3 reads CASSILYRESNQPQHF. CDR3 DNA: TGTGCCAGTAGTATCCTGTACAGGGAAAGCAATCAGCCCCAGCATTTT.

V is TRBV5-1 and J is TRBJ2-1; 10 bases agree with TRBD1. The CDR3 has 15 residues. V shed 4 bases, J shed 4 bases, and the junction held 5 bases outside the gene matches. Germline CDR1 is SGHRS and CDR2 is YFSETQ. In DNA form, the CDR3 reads TGCGCCAGCAGCGCTCGACAGGGGGCTTACAATGAGCAGTTCTTC. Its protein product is CASSARQGAYNEQFF.

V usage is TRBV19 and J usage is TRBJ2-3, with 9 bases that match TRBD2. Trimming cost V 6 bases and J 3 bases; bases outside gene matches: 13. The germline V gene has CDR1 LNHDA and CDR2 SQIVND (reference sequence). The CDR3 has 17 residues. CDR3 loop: CASSPFTGTSKTDTQYF. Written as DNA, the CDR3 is TGTGCCAGTAGCCCTTTCACCGGGACTAGCAAGACAGATACGCAGTATTTT.

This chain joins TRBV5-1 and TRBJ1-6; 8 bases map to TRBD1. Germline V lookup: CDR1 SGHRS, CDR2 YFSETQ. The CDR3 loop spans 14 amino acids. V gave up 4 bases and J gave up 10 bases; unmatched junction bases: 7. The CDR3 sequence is CASSETGVGSPLHF. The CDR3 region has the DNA TGCGCCAGCAGCGAGACAGGGGTCGGCTCACCCCTCCACTTT. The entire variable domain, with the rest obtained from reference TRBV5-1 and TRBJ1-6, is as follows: KAGVTQTPRYLIKTRGQQVTLSCSPISGHRSVSWYQQTPGQGLQFLFEYFSETQRNKGNFPGRFSGRQFSNSRSEMNVSTLELGDSALYLCASSETGVGSPLHFGNGTRLTVT.

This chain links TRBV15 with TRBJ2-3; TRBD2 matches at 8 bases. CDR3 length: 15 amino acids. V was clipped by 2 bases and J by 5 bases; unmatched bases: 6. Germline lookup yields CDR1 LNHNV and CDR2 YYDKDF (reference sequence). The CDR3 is CATSRTGTRGDTQYF. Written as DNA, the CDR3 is TGTGCCACCAGCAGAACCGGGACTAGGGGAGATACGCAGTATTTT.

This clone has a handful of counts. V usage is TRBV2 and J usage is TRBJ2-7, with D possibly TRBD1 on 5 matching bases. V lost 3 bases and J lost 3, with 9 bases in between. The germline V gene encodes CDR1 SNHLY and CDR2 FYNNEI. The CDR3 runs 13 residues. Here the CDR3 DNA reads TGTGCCAGCAGTGAGGTTCAGGGCTACGAGCAGTACTTC. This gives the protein CASSEVQGYEQYF.

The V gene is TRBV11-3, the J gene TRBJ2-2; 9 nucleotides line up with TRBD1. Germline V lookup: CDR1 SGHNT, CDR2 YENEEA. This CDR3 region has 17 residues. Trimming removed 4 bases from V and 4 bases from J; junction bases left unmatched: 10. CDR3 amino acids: CASSYRDRAVFTGELFF. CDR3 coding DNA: TGTGCCAGCAGCTACCGGGACAGGGCGGTATTCACCGGGGAGCTGTTTTTT.

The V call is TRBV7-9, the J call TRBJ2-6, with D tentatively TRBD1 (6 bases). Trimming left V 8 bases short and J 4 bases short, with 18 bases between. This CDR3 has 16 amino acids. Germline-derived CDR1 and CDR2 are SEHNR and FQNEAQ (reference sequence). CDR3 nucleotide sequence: TGTGCCAGCTCGGCAGGGGACCCTAGGGGGGCCAACGTCCTGACTTTC. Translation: CASSAGDPRGANVLTF.

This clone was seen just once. The CDR3 region has the DNA TGTGCCAGCAGCCCGGACAGGGCACCGCGAGAGCAGTACTTC. Its translation: CASSPDRAPREQYF. The V call is TRBV9, the J call TRBJ2-7, with 8 bases identical to TRBD1. This CDR3 spans 14 amino acids. Trimming removed 4 bases from V and 7 bases from J; junction bases left unmatched: 10. Germline CDR1 SGDLS, CDR2 YYNGEE. The full variable domain, its missing parts supplied by reference TRBV9 and TRBJ2-7, is DSGVTQTPKHLITATGQRVTLRCSPRSGDLSVYWYQQSLDQGLQFLIQYYNGEERAKGNILERFSAQQFPDLHSELNLSSLELGDSALYFCASSPDRAPREQYFGPGTRLTVT.

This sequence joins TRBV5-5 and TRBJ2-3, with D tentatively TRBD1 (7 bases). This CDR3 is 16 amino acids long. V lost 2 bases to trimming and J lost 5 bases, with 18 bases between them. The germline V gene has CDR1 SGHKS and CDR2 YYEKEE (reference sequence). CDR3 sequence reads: CASSFRAAQGGDTQYF. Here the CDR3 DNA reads TGTGCCAGCAGCTTCCGGGCGGCTCAGGGGGGAGATACGCAGTATTTT.

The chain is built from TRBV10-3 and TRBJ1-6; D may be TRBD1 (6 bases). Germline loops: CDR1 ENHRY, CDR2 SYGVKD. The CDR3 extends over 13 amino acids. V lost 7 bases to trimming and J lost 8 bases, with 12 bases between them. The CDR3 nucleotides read TGTGCCATCAATGGACAGCCGGATTCACCCCTCCACTTT. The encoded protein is CAINGQPDSPLHF.